The 9 T cell receptor beta chains below all came from one sample that was sequenced in a study of T cells expressing NK-cell markers. TCRdb reanalyzed the 5' RACE reads, giving one entry per CDR3 protein sequence and no DNA. This table holds more than 250,000 distinct CDR3 sequences. Sequenced: blood T cells: a sorted CD56 or NKG2C T cell subset, CD4+ or CD8+ T cells, or bulk PBMC T cells (not recorded which). The origin of the receptors is a man younger than 30 in good health.

The chain links TRBV24-1 to TRBJ2-1; TCRdb's D call, TRBD1, is unchecked because there is no DNA. Germline lookup yields CDR1 KGHDR and CDR2 SFDVKD. The CDR3 runs to 16 residues. The CDR3 loop reads CATSDRGQGLGNEQFF.

The chain couples TRBV5-4 to TRBJ2-1; TCRdb proposes TRBD2, but this gene call is untestable without DNA. Germline lookup yields CDR1 SGHNT and CDR2 YYREEE (reference sequence). CDR3 length: 17 residues. CDR3 sequence reads: CASSGGVGSGRANEQFF.

The chain carries TRBV20-1 and TRBJ2-1; TCRdb selects TRBD1, and the lack of DNA leaves this call unchecked. The CDR3 spans 16 residues. Germline assignment: CDR1 DFQATT and CDR2 SNEGSKA (reference sequence). CDR3 sequence: CSARQTGTYFYNEQFF.

The genes are TRBV10-3 and TRBJ1-5; no DNA is available, so the TRBD1 call from TCRdb remains unchecked. Looked up from germline, CDR1 is ENHRY and CDR2 is SYGVKD. CDR3 length: 12 residues. This chain's CDR3 is CATQGTQEPQHF.

The V gene is TRBV7-2, the J gene TRBJ2-2. The CDR3 sequence is 14 residues long. CDR1 SGHTA and CDR2 FQGNSA come from the germline V gene. The CDR3 loop reads CASSLVVFTGELFF.

CDR3 in amino acids: CSVEAPATQYF. This rearrangement joins TRBV29-1 to TRBJ2-5. Germline CDR1 reads SQVTM; CDR2 reads ANQGSEA. This CDR3 region has 11 residues.

V is TRBV6-5 and J is TRBJ1-4; TCRdb names TRBD1, which stays unverified in the absence of DNA. The CDR3 loop spans 17 amino acids. Germline V gene sequence: CDR1 MNHEY, CDR2 SVGAGI. The CDR3: CASSGTGWEFGSEKLFF.

The chain couples TRBV18 to TRBJ1-6; absent DNA, TCRdb's TRBD1 call cannot be checked. CDR1 is KGHSH, CDR2 LQKENI, per germline. The CDR3 is made up of 14 amino acids. CDR3 residues: CASSPDRAGSPLHF.

The V gene is TRBV6-5, the J gene TRBJ2-5; no DNA is available, so the TRBD2 call from TCRdb remains unchecked. The CDR3 is 13 residues long. The germline V gene has CDR1 MNHEY and CDR2 SVGAGI. The CDR3 loop is CASSRAREETQYF.